This T cell receptor beta chain comes out of a study of tumor-infiltrating lymphocytes in primary liver carcinoma. Total RNA and DNA came together from approximately 20-30 mg of bulk tissue without cell sorting. From 500 ng of total RNA, TCR beta-specific cDNA was reverse-transcribed using a constant-region primer. Nested multiplex PCR, run for three rounds with slightly modified ARM-PCR, yielded TCR beta libraries. With TRBV1-TRBV30 forward primers and a C-beta reverse primer, the first two PCR rounds were run for 10 to 11 cycles each. One entry per CDR3 protein, called by TCRdb with MiXCR from the multiplex PCR reads. The profile shows approximately 120,000 distinct CDR3 sequences, around 64% of them singletons. This CDR3 has 11 residues. Germline-derived CDR1 and CDR2 are MDHEN and SYDVKM.

The chain links TRBV28 to TRBJ2-5; tentative D call: TRBD2 (6 bases). Source material: liver tumor tissue from sampling region 3. Noted subset: tumor region T3, left-lateral pole. This clonotype originated in an older woman with primary liver carcinoma and hepatitis B virus infection. CDR3 nucleotides: TGTGCTGGGGGGTCTGAAGAGACCCAGTACTTC. Translation: CAGGSEETQYF.